Below are 10 T cell receptor beta chains sequenced from a single sample in a study of PD-1 blockade in classical Hodgkin lymphoma. Here immunoSEQ multiplex PCR was the method, and the copy in TCRdb shows in-frame clones only, minus some. This table has more than 10,000 clones, 76% appearing once. Every one of the patients relapsed after autologous stem cell transplantation (brentuximab vedotin exposure was variable). The sample was peripheral blood mononuclear cells (PBMCs), taken at baseline. The receptors were gathered from a human donor with classical Hodgkin lymphoma.

CDR3 sequence: CASSPTGTHSSKTSYEQYF. The CDR3 nucleotides are TGTGCCAGCAGCCCAACCGGGACACATTCCTCAAAGACCTCCTACGAGCAGTACTTC. The chain carries TRBV27 and TRBJ2-7, with a tentative D call TRBD1 (6 bases). Germline CDR1 MNHEY, CDR2 SMNVEV (reference sequence). The V gene lost 6 bases and the J gene lost 0 bases, with 27 bases spanning the gap. The CDR3 sequence is 19 residues long.

The CDR3 nucleotides are TGCGCCAGCAGTTTCGGACAGGGTGGAAACACCATATATTTT. It specifies CASSFGQGGNTIYF. The V call is TRBV5-1, the J call TRBJ1-3, with 8 positions matching TRBD1. With V trimmed by 5 bases and J by 3 bases, 4 bases remained unmatched. The germline gives CDR1 SGHRS, CDR2 YFSETQ. CDR3 length: 14 residues.

The rearrangement joins TRBV11-2 to TRBJ2-3; D possibly matches TRBD1 or TRBD2 (6 bases each). Between the trimmed V and J ends, which lost 1 base and 6 bases, there was a span of 17 bases. From germline, CDR1 is SGHAT and CDR2 FQNNGV. The CDR3 contains 16 residues. In nucleotides, the CDR3 is TGTGCCAGCAGCTTAGGTGGGGGCGGAGGGTATGATACGCAGTATTTT. Translating it yields CASSLGGGGGYDTQYF. The complete variable domain, with remaining parts taken from reference TRBV11-2 and TRBJ2-3, reads EAGVAQSPRYKIIEKRQSVAFWCNPISGHATLYWYQQILGQGPKLLIQFQNNGVVDDSQLPKDRFSAERLKGVDSTLKIQPAKLEDSAVYLCASSLGGGGGYDTQYFGPGTRLTVL.

The V call is TRBV10-3, the J call TRBJ2-3; perhaps D is TRBD1 or TRBD2 (5 bases each). Germline V gives CDR1 ENHRY, CDR2 SYGVKD. Trimming removed 2 bases from V and 4 bases from J, with 10 bases in between. The CDR3 totals 14 residues. The DNA of the CDR3 is TGTGCCATCAGTGAGCGGGACGGCGCAGATACGCAGTATTTT. Amino acids: CAISERDGADTQYF.

The chain carries TRBV27 and TRBJ1-2; no firm D call. Germline V CDR1 and CDR2: MNHEY, SMNVEV (reference sequence). The CDR3 has 15 amino acids. Trimming stripped 2 bases from V and 1 base from J, with 11 bases between. Written as DNA, the CDR3 is TGTGCCAGCAGTTTAATTTTTGGTGATAACTATGGCTACACCTTC. It codes for CASSLIFGDNYGYTF.

The V and J genes are TRBV27 and TRBJ1-5, with 8 bases fitting TRBD1. Germline CDR1 reads MNHEY; CDR2 reads SMNVEV (reference sequence). V was pared by 3 bases and J by 9 bases, with 16 bases of the junction left unmatched. CDR3 length: 17 amino acids. CDR3 region: CASSFLTGVQGHGPQHF. CDR3 nucleotide sequence: TGTGCCAGCAGTTTCCTGACAGGGGTTCAAGGCCACGGGCCCCAGCATTTT.

The chain has TRBV7-2 and TRBJ2-1; tentatively, D is TRBD2 (5 bases). CDR1 and CDR2 from the germline V gene are SGHTA and FQGNSA. Between the trimmed V and J ends, which lost 4 bases and 7 bases, there was a span of 11 bases. The CDR3 spans 13 residues. Written as DNA, the CDR3 is TGTGCCAGCAGCTGGACGGGCGGGAATGAGCAGTTCTTC. Protein product: CASSWTGGNEQFF.

In its sample, this clone was seen a few times. The chain carries TRBV7-8 and TRBJ2-7; 13 nucleotides line up with TRBD2. Germline V gene lookup returns CDR1 SGHVS and CDR2 FQNEAQ. The CDR3 runs to 16 residues. The junction had 8 bases not matched to a gene; V was cut back by 4 bases and J by 5 bases. Here the CDR3 DNA reads TGTGCCAGCAGCTACATCTCCGGGACTAGCGGGAACGAGCAGTACTTC. Its translation: CASSYISGTSGNEQYF.

This clone was detected a few times. The rearrangement links TRBV28 to TRBJ1-3; weak D call: TRBD1 (5 bases). The CDR3 sequence is 15 residues long. CDR1 is MDHEN, CDR2 SYDVKM, per germline. The V end lost 4 bases, the J end lost 0 bases, and 10 bases lay between the germline ends. CDR3 in DNA: TGTGCCAGCAGTTCGACAGTAATCTCTGGAAACACCATATATTTT. This codes for CASSSTVISGNTIYF.

This clone was counted once. V usage is TRBV2 and J usage is TRBJ1-1; TRBD1 is a possible D gene (6 bases). Trimming removed 4 bases at V and 7 bases at J, with 19 bases between. The CDR3 runs to 15 residues. The germline V gene has CDR1 SNHLY and CDR2 FYNNEI. DNA for the CDR3: TGTGCCAGCAGTGGCTCTGGGGGCAGGCTCATTGAAGCTTTCTTT. This gives the protein CASSGSGGRLIEAFF.